Below, one T cell receptor (beta chain) is given with its context. Its antigen remains unknown. Reverse transcribing all isolated RNA meant expressed TCRB transcripts were sequenced. The data were produced by immunoSEQ multiplex PCR, yet TCRdb's version contains in-frame clones alone and is incomplete. The profile shows about 240,000 clones, approximately 15% of them singletons. The data stem from a study of beta chain features in type 1 diabetes. Whole-study findings and limits: Lower insertion and higher deletion counts appeared at VDJ junctions in type 1 diabetes patients. Moderate but significant shortening of TCRB CDR3s was recorded in all four CD4+ subsets from Type 1 diabetes patients. Short templates might get an advantage during PCR, and this would be equal in patients and controls.

Trimming took 4 bases from V and 9 from J; bases not matched to a gene: 6. Germline lookup yields CDR1 SGHNT and CDR2 YYREEE (reference sequence). There are 13 residues in the CDR3. The TCR originated in a man aged 25-45 years with type 1 diabetes. The rearrangement joins TRBV5-4 to TRBJ2-1, with TRBD1 identical over 8 bases. The sample consisted of naive CD4+ T cells from blood. The CDR3 nucleotides are TGTGCCAGCAGCCTGGACAGGGTGGGTGAGCAGTTCTTC. Translation gives CASSLDRVGEQFF.